One and the same sample provided the 19 T cell receptor beta chains below, sequenced in a study of OX40 agonist ivuxolimab in advanced cancers. The table came from immunoSEQ multiplex PCR; TCRdb's copy has only in-frame clones and leaves some out. The table records some 42,000 clones, 85% to 90% of them present only once. The material was CD4+ or CD8+ T cells sorted from blood, obtained in a trial of the OX40 agonist ivuxolimab. The receptors here all came from an adult with an advanced solid tumor such as melanoma, head and neck, liver or kidney cancer.

This chain uses TRBV4-1 with TRBJ1-2; D ambiguous. The CDR3 spans 16 residues. Trimming took 0 bases from V and 0 from J, leaving 11 bases between them. Germline V CDR1 and CDR2: MGHRA, YSYEKL. CDR3 DNA: TGCGCCAGCAGCCAAGAAGCCAGCTTTGCTAACTATGGCTACACCTTC. This codes for CASSQEASFANYGYTF.

The chain recombines TRBV11-2 with TRBJ1-1; D remains unclear. From germline, CDR1 is SGHAT and CDR2 FQNNGV. The ends were cut back, 1 base at V and 1 base at J, with 7 bases in the middle. This CDR3 has 14 amino acids. The CDR3 DNA follows: TGTGCCAGCAGCTTAGTGACAACGAACACTGAAGCTTTCTTT. Translated, it gives CASSLVTTNTEAFF. The full variable domain, with the rest looked up from reference TRBV11-2 and TRBJ1-1, is EAGVAQSPRYKIIEKRQSVAFWCNPISGHATLYWYQQILGQGPKLLIQFQNNGVVDDSQLPKDRFSAERLKGVDSTLKIQPAKLEDSAVYLCASSLVTTNTEAFFGQGTRLTVV.

The CDR3 DNA reads TGTGCCAGCAGCCAAGATCGCCCGTACCAAGAGACCCAGTACTTC. Its protein product is CASSQDRPYQETQYF. The chain carries TRBV14 and TRBJ2-5; no firm D call. CDR3 length equals 15 residues. Deletions cut 0 bases from V and 0 bases from J, with 8 bases between. CDR1 SGHDN and CDR2 FVKESK come from the germline V gene.

The chain joins TRBV4-3 to TRBJ2-7; the D gene is possibly TRBD1 (6 bases). There are 14 residues in the CDR3. Trimming shortened V by 1 base and J by 2 bases, and 9 bases separated the two germline ends. From germline, CDR1 is LGHNA and CDR2 YSLEER. The CDR3 nucleotides read TGCGCCAGCAGCCAAGGAACAGGGACCTACGAGCAGTACTTC. Its protein product is CASSQGTGTYEQYF.

The rearrangement uses TRBV14 and TRBJ1-1, with TRBD1 identical over 9 bases. The trim removed 4 bases at V and 0 bases at J, leaving 9 bases unmatched. The germline gives CDR1 SGHDN, CDR2 FVKESK. The CDR3 is 17 amino acids. CDR3 loop: CASSRDRGVLMNTEAFF. The CDR3 region has the DNA TGTGCCAGCAGCCGAGACAGGGGGGTTCTCATGAACACTGAAGCTTTCTTT.

CDR3 in amino acids: CASSLGLAGDQETQYF. In nucleotides, the CDR3 is TGTGCCAGCAGCTTAGGCCTAGCGGGGGACCAAGAGACCCAGTACTTC. This rearrangement joins TRBV7-9 to TRBJ2-5; 10 nucleotides match TRBD2. Germline CDR1 SEHNR, CDR2 FQNEAQ (reference sequence). J gave up 0 bases and V 1 base, and 2 bases lay outside the gene matches. The CDR3 covers 16 residues.

CDR3 amino acids: CASSLGDRHQETQYF. The CDR3, as DNA: TGCGCCAGCAGCTTGGGGGACAGACACCAAGAGACCCAGTACTTC. This sequence joins TRBV5-1 and TRBJ2-5; 7 nucleotides line up with TRBD1. The V gene end was trimmed by 0 bases and the J gene end by 0 bases; junction bases not matched to a gene: 2. Looked up from germline, CDR1 is SGHRS and CDR2 is YFSETQ. This CDR3 has 15 amino acids.

The V and J genes are TRBV4-1 and TRBJ2-3; D is possibly TRBD1 or TRBD2 (6 bases each). This CDR3 contains 17 residues. CDR1 is MGHRA and CDR2 is YSYEKL in the germline V gene. The V end was cut by 5 bases, the J end by 4 bases, with 22 bases between. CDR3 amino acids: CASSNKGGGQTPDTQYF. The DNA of the CDR3 is TGCGCCAGCAGCAACAAGGGGGGCGGACAGACCCCAGATACGCAGTATTTT.

This chain links TRBV19 with TRBJ2-3; 11 nucleotides line up with TRBD1. CDR1 and CDR2 (germline): LNHDA, SQIVND (reference sequence). The CDR3 is 16 amino acids. With 1 base clipped from V and 4 bases from J, the junction kept 4 bases outside the gene matches. The CDR3 region has the DNA TGTGCCAGTAGTATAGTGGGGACAGGGGGGGCAGATACGCAGTATTTT. Translated, it gives CASSIVGTGGADTQYF. Full variable domain (rest looked up from reference TRBV19 and TRBJ2-3): DGGITQSPKYLFRKEGQNVTLSCEQNLNHDAMYWYRQDPGQGLRLIYYSQIVNDFQKGDIAEGYSVSREKKESFPLTVTSAQKNPTAFYLCASSIVGTGGADTQYFGPGTRLTVL.

In this sample, this clone turned up a few times. This chain links TRBV7-9 with TRBJ1-2, with TRBD1 identical over 12 bases. The CDR3 length is 16 residues. V dropped 5 bases and J dropped 1; count of bases not matched to a gene: 5. Germline CDR1 SEHNR, CDR2 FQNEAQ (reference sequence). The CDR3 sequence: CASSPRDRGHNYGYTF. Written as DNA, the CDR3 is TGTGCCAGCAGCCCCCGGGACAGGGGGCATAACTATGGCTACACCTTC.

The rearrangement uses TRBV9 and TRBJ2-1; D is perhaps TRBD1 (8 bases). V lost 4 bases, J lost 7 bases, and 18 bases lay in between. Germline values: CDR1 SGDLS, CDR2 YYNGEE. The CDR3 consists of 15 residues. The CDR3 loop is CASSPQGGIGNEQFF. CDR3 DNA: TGTGCCAGCAGCCCACAGGGGGGGATCGGTAATGAGCAGTTCTTC.

The chain links TRBV19 to TRBJ1-5, with D perhaps matching TRBD1 (5 bases). Trimming removed 3 bases from V and 5 bases from J, with 20 bases in between. The length of the CDR3 is 17 residues. The germline CDR1 and CDR2 sequences are LNHDA and SQIVND (reference sequence). The CDR3 is CASSITGVGPPYQPQHF. In DNA form, the CDR3 reads TGTGCCAGTAGTATTACGGGAGTGGGGCCTCCCTATCAGCCCCAGCATTTT.

DNA of the CDR3: TGTGCCAGCAGCCCGGCGGCAGTTAACTATGGCTACACCTTC. Protein sequence: CASSPAAVNYGYTF. The J gene is TRBJ1-2, the V gene TRBV7-9; no firm D call. Trimming pared 5 bases from V and 1 base from J, leaving 11 bases between. The germline gives CDR1 SEHNR, CDR2 FQNEAQ (reference sequence). The CDR3 extends over 14 amino acids.

The genes are TRBV7-9 and TRBJ2-7; D is possibly TRBD1 (6 bases). Germline V gene sequence: CDR1 SEHNR, CDR2 FQNEAQ (reference sequence). This CDR3 region has 14 residues. V was pared by 0 bases and J by 5 bases, with 11 bases between. CDR3 DNA: TGTGCCAGCAGCTTAGCACAGGGTTCCCACGAGCAGTACTTC. This encodes CASSLAQGSHEQYF. Complete variable domain (other parts from reference TRBV7-9 and TRBJ2-7): DTGVSQNPRHKITKRGQNVTFRCDPISEHNRLYWYRQTLGQGPEFLTYFQNEAQLEKSRLLSDRFSAERPKGSFSTLEIQRTEQGDSAMYLCASSLAQGSHEQYFGPGTRLTVT.

J is TRBJ2-7 and V is TRBV6-5, with 8 bases lining up with TRBD1. The ends lost 5 bases at V and 9 bases at J; junction bases unmatched: 6. Germline V gene data show CDR1 as MNHEY and CDR2 as SVGAGI. This CDR3 contains 12 residues. The chain's CDR3 is CASSGPTGVQYV. The CDR3 coding sequence is TGTGCCAGCAGTGGGCCGACAGGGGTGCAGTACGTC.

V is TRBV12-2 and J is TRBJ1-5; TRBD1, the table's D call, lacks a check against the DNA. TRBV12-2 is a pseudogene segment. This CDR3 has 13 residues. CDR3 DNA: TGTGCAAGTCGCCGGACACTCAATCAGCCCCAGCATTTT. Translating it yields CASRRTLNQPQHF.

This clone was seen only a few times. The rearrangement links TRBV6-1 to TRBJ2-1, with a possible D match to TRBD2 (5 bases). The germline V and J ends were trimmed by 7 bases and 7 bases, with 14 bases remaining between them. The V gene's germline CDR1 is MNHNS and CDR2 SASEGT. This CDR3 is 13 amino acids long. Here the CDR3 DNA reads TGTGCCAGCACCGGGATAAGCCTTAATGAGCAGTTCTTC. It yields the protein CASTGISLNEQFF.

V is TRBV30 and J is TRBJ1-1; tentatively, D is TRBD1 (5 bases). Trimming took off 3 bases at V and 4 bases at J, with 9 bases between the two ends. The CDR3 covers 12 residues. The germline CDR1 and CDR2 sequences are GTSNPN and SVGIG (reference sequence). The CDR3 reads CAWSRGVTEAFF. In DNA, the CDR3 is TGTGCCTGGAGCAGAGGGGTCACTGAAGCTTTCTTT.

The chain joins TRBV4-1 to TRBJ2-3; possible D gene TRBD2, 5 bases. The CDR3 sequence is 17 residues long. Per the germline V gene, CDR1 is MGHRA and CDR2 is YSYEKL. Trimming removed 0 bases at V and 1 base at J, with 14 bases between. The CDR3 coding sequence is TGCGCCAGCAGCCAAGAGATAGGGAGTTCGGGCACAGATACGCAGTATTTT. Residues: CASSQEIGSSGTDTQYF.